This T cell receptor beta chain was obtained from a study of tumor and adjacent non-tumor tissue in lung cancer. Overall study: Each sample yielded 4 million to 5 million productive TCRbeta reads on average. Whole-study findings and limits: Significantly higher TCR diversity was found in tumor than normal lung. Top 100 clones took a larger repertoire share in normal lung.

The germline V gene has CDR1 MNHNS and CDR2 SASEGT. The CDR3 runs to 15 residues. This sample's RNA came from whole unsorted tissue. Distant lung tissue was collected more than 3 cm away from the tumor edge. Between August and November 2014, newly diagnosed, chemotherapy-naive lung cancer patients underwent thoracic surgery in China. Only a few counts were recorded for this clonotype. Its target is unknown. This may arise from a read error, as a much more abundant clone is one base away. The library came from three nested PCR rounds adapted from ARM-PCR protocols. Each CDR3 protein is one row after TCRdb ran MiXCR on the multiplex PCR reads. This sample yields more than 45,000 distinct CDR3 sequences, of which around 60% are seen a single time; approximately 30% belongs to the top ten.

Sequenced material: distant non-tumor lung tissue. The clonotype was recovered from a woman in her sixties or seventies with non-small cell lung cancer. The chain combines TRBV6-1 with TRBJ1-5, with TRBD1 matching 7 bases. The CDR3 protein is CASSENRGTNQPHHF. The DNA for the CDR3 is TGTGCCAGCAGTGAAAACAGGGGTACAAATCAGCCCCATCATTTT.